These 28 T cell receptor beta chains came from one sample sequenced in a study of patients and donors after allogeneic stem cell transplantation. One entry per CDR3 protein, called by TCRdb with MiXCR from the RT-PCR reads. This sample has 20,000 or so distinct CDR3 sequences; around 5.3% occur once, and the top ten carry 35% to 45%. The specimen sequenced was blood, either unsorted or a sorted T cell fraction (not recorded which). The receptors were sampled from a human donor who was either an allogeneic HSCT recipient or a stem cell or donor lymphocyte infusion donor (not recorded which). It is not recorded whose cells these are; they may come from a transplant donor.

This clonotype has at least ten counts. The chain combines TRBV6-2 or TRBV6-3 with TRBJ2-7; possible D gene TRBD2, 6 bases. Looked up from germline, CDR1 is MNHEY and CDR2 is SVGEGT. Deletions cut 2 bases from V and 6 bases from J, with 8 bases between. The CDR3 contains 12 residues. The CDR3 reads CASSYVGGEQYF. CDR3 DNA sequence: TGTGCCAGCAGTTACGTGGGAGGCGAGCAGTACTTC.

This clonotype was recorded many times. The V call is TRBV9, the J call TRBJ1-1, with 8 bases fitting TRBD1. The V gene's germline CDR1 is SGDLS and CDR2 YYNGEE. V trimming: 0 bases; J trimming: 6 bases; junction bases outside the gene matches: 10. CDR3 size: 16 residues. The CDR3 spells CASSVDPAGGASEAFF. CDR3 DNA: TGTGCCAGCAGCGTAGATCCGGCAGGGGGCGCTTCTGAAGCTTTCTTT.

This clonotype showed up many times. The rearrangement uses TRBV7-8 and TRBJ2-1; D is unresolved. V lost 1 base and J lost 0, with 19 bases in between. Germline V gene lookup returns CDR1 SGHVS and CDR2 FQNEAQ. The CDR3 is made up of 19 amino acids. The CDR3: CASSLEAVVHRSSYNEQFF. The CDR3 bases are TGTGCCAGCAGCTTAGAAGCAGTAGTCCACCGGTCCTCCTACAATGAGCAGTTCTTC.

This clonotype was counted ten times or more. This rearrangement joins TRBV7-8 to TRBJ2-7; D gene uncertain. In germline, CDR1 is SGHVS, CDR2 FQNEAQ. This CDR3 is built from 15 residues. V shed 1 base and J shed 3 bases, with 13 bases lying between them. CDR3 loop: CASSLGPGSFYEQYF. The CDR3 DNA sequence: TGTGCCAGCAGCTTAGGGCCAGGATCGTTCTACGAGCAGTACTTC.

The chain combines TRBV5-4 with TRBJ2-7; 9 positions match TRBD1. V gave up 2 bases and J gave up 3 bases; unmatched junction bases: 3. Germline CDR1 reads SGHNT; CDR2 reads YYREEE (reference sequence). The CDR3 contains 14 residues. Here the CDR3 reads CASSFPGQGYEQYF. The CDR3 coding sequence is TGTGCCAGCAGCTTCCCGGGACAGGGCTACGAGCAGTACTTC.

By sample share, this clonotype is medium-sized. J is TRBJ1-1 and V is TRBV18, with a possible D match to TRBD1 (6 bases). This CDR3 comprises 16 residues. V lost 1 base and J 2 bases, leaving 14 bases between the germline ends. Germline V CDR1 and CDR2: KGHSH, LQKENI. CDR3 nucleotide sequence: TGTGCCAGCTCACCACTGGCCGCGGGGGCCAACACTGAAGCTTTCTTT. This codes for CASSPLAAGANTEAFF. Combining the CDR3 with reference TRBV18 and TRBJ1-1 gives the whole variable domain NAGVMQNPRHLVRRRGQEARLRCSPMKGHSHVYWYRQLPEEGLKFMVYLQKENIIDESGMPKERFSAEFPKEGPSILRIQQVVRGDSAAYFCASSPLAAGANTEAFFGQGTRLTVV.

This clonotype was observed many times. This chain joins TRBV27 and TRBJ1-4; TRBD1 matches at 7 bases. V lost 4 bases and J lost 5; bases outside the gene matches: 10. Germline assignment: CDR1 MNHEY and CDR2 SMNVEV (reference sequence). This CDR3 contains 16 residues. CDR3 nucleotides: TGTGCCAGCAGTTACGAACCCCCGGGACAGAATGAAAAACTGTTTTTT. Residues: CASSYEPPGQNEKLFF.

This clonotype has ten or more counts. The gene calls are TRBV9 and TRBJ2-7, with no clear D. The germline CDR1 and CDR2 sequences are SGDLS and YYNGEE. The CDR3 contains 13 residues. V shed 0 bases and J shed 5 bases, with 9 bases lying between them. CDR3 bases: TGTGCCAGCAGCGTAGCTCGAAGGGACGAGCAGTACTTC. Protein product: CASSVARRDEQYF.

By frequency in the sample, this clonotype is medium-sized. This rearrangement joins TRBV7-9 to TRBJ2-1; D unresolved. CDR3 length: 13 amino acids. Germline V lookup: CDR1 SEHNR, CDR2 FQNEAQ (reference sequence). The ends were cut back, 5 bases at V and 3 bases at J, with 8 bases in the middle. The CDR3 DNA reads TGTGCCAGCAGCCCCCGAAACTACAATGAGCAGTTCTTC. It codes for CASSPRNYNEQFF.

This clonotype was observed at least ten times. This chain joins TRBV10-1 and TRBJ2-7; D is undetermined. This CDR3 region has 13 residues. Trimming cost V 1 base and J 3 bases, with 7 bases left between them. The germline CDR1 and CDR2 sequences are WNHNN and SYGVQD (reference sequence). This CDR3 reads CASSEYPFYEQYF. CDR3 in DNA: TGCGCCAGCAGTGAGTACCCTTTCTACGAGCAGTACTTC.

Of note for this clonotype: The limits of the CDR3 on the DNA are not certain, so only TCRdb's listed CDR3 is given. The chain is built from TRBV21-1 and TRBJ1-4. TRBV21-1 is flagged as a pseudogene. The CDR3 is 18 amino acids in total, end residues counted. The CDR3 spells CASSKANRVPNEGKNCFF.

J is TRBJ1-4 and V is TRBV7-8, with D unclear. CDR1 and CDR2 (germline): SGHVS, FQNEAQ. CDR3 length: 15 residues. The ends were cut back, 1 base at V and 5 bases at J, with 11 bases in the middle. Here the CDR3 DNA reads TGTGCCAGCAGCTTAGTTGTGGGTTCCAATGAAAAACTGTTTTTT. This sequence encodes CASSLVVGSNEKLFF. The full variable domain, its missing parts supplied by reference TRBV7-8 and TRBJ1-4, is GAGVSQSPRYKVAKRGQDVALRCDPISGHVSLFWYQQALGQGPEFLTYFQNEAQLDKSGLPSDRFFAERPEGSVSTLKIQRTQQEDSAVYLCASSLVVGSNEKLFFGSGTQLSVL.

Many counts were recorded for this clonotype. V gene TRBV25-1 combines with J gene TRBJ2-7; 9 bases map to TRBD1. From germline, CDR1 is MGHDK and CDR2 SYGVNS. V was clipped by 9 bases and J by 0 bases; unmatched bases: 21. There are 19 residues in the CDR3. The CDR3 DNA reads as TGTGCCAGTAGAAAAGATCCGGGACAGGGACAAAAACGCTCCTACGAGCAGTACTTC. Translating it yields CASRKDPGQGQKRSYEQYF.

This rearrangement joins TRBV6-1 to TRBJ1-1; no clear D. Germline values: CDR1 MNHNS, CDR2 SASEGT. The CDR3 loop spans 12 amino acids. Trimming removed 5 bases from V and 7 bases from J, with 11 bases in between. CDR3 amino acids: CASSFRRLEAFF. As DNA, the CDR3 is TGTGCCAGCAGTTTCCGGCGGCTTGAAGCTTTCTTT.

In its sample, this clonotype was seen many times. The chain carries TRBV24-1 and TRBJ2-3, with no clear D. Per germline, CDR1 KGHDR and CDR2 SFDVKD. The CDR3 is 11 amino acids. The V and J ends lost 5 bases and 11 bases respectively, with 10 bases between them. The CDR3 coding sequence is TGTGCCACCAGTGCAGGCCTCAAGCAGTATTTT. Its translation is CATSAGLKQYF.

This clonotype was seen ten or more times. A read error may produce the germline difference seen at one junction end. V gene TRBV29-1 combines with J gene TRBJ1-2; tentative D call: TRBD1 (5 bases). CDR3 length: 13 amino acids. The germline V gene has CDR1 SQVTM and CDR2 ANQGSEA. The CDR3: CSVDTHGGAPLSF. The CDR3 coding sequence is TGCAGCGTTGATACCCACGGAGGGGCCCCTCTCTCCTTC.

In its sample, this clonotype was seen a few times. The chain recombines TRBV7-9 with TRBJ2-2; 7 bases agree with TRBD1. The CDR3 runs 15 residues. The J segment lost 4 bases and the V segment lost 3 bases, leaving 5 bases of the junction unmatched. Germline V gene sequence: CDR1 SEHNR, CDR2 FQNEAQ (reference sequence). This CDR3 reads CASSFRSGGTGELFF. In nucleotides, the CDR3 is TGTGCCAGCAGCTTTCGGTCAGGGGGCACCGGGGAGCTGTTTTTT.

This clonotype came up a few times. Mismatch with germline at one junction end may stem from a read error. The V and J genes are TRBV9 and TRBJ1-1; D is unresolved. Germline V gene lookup returns CDR1 SGDLS and CDR2 YYNGEE. This CDR3 comprises 14 residues. The CDR3 sequence: CASSLREMKTEAFF. CDR3 nucleotide sequence: TGTGCCAGCAGCCTCCGGGAGATGAAAACTGAAGCTTTCTTT.

This clonotype came up many times. V gene TRBV5-1 combines with J gene TRBJ2-5; TRBD2 matches at 12 bases. V dropped 8 bases and J dropped 4; count of bases not matched to a gene: 15. The CDR3 runs 17 residues. Germline V gene sequence: CDR1 SGHRS, CDR2 YFSETQ. The CDR3 region has the DNA TGCGCCAGTAAAAAAACCTCCGGGACTAGCGGGCGAGAGACCCAGTACTTC. As protein: CASKKTSGTSGRETQYF.

This clonotype was picked up many times. J is TRBJ2-5 and V is TRBV5-1, with D unclear. There are 12 residues in the CDR3. With 4 bases removed from V and 5 bases from J, the gap between germline ends came to 9 bases. Germline V CDR1 and CDR2: SGHRS, YFSETQ. The CDR3 region is CASSVDEETQYF. The CDR3 region has the DNA TGCGCCAGCAGCGTAGACGAGGAGACCCAGTACTTC.

At least ten counts were recorded for this clonotype. This chain connects TRBV10-1 to TRBJ2-4; the D is unclear. The germline V gene has CDR1 WNHNN and CDR2 SYGVQD (reference sequence). V dropped 2 bases and J dropped 0 bases, with 14 bases sitting between them. The CDR3 is 17 amino acids. The DNA of the CDR3 is TGCGCCAGCAGTGAGCGGTTTTTGTGGATAGCCAAAAACATTCAGTACTTC. Translated, it gives CASSERFLWIAKNIQYF.

This clonotype came up many times. The chain carries TRBV20-1 and TRBJ2-1; no definite D call. CDR3 length: 11 amino acids. Trimming stripped 5 bases from V and 4 bases from J, with 6 bases between. The germline V gene encodes CDR1 DFQATT and CDR2 SNEGSKA (reference sequence). CDR3 DNA: TGCAGTGCTCGCATATACAATGAGCAGTTCTTC. Its protein is CSARIYNEQFF.

This clonotype has ten or more counts. The chain recombines TRBV27 with TRBJ1-5, with TRBD1 matching 8 bases. Losses at the gene ends were 6 bases for V and 0 bases for J; bases not matched to a gene: 7. This CDR3 region has 16 residues. CDR1 and CDR2 from the germline V gene are MNHEY and SMNVEV (reference sequence). CDR3 coding DNA: TGTGCCAGCAGACAGGGGGGAGGCTATAGCAATCAGCCCCAGCATTTT. It translates to CASRQGGGYSNQPQHF.

The V gene is TRBV4-2, the J gene TRBJ1-4; D gene uncertain. Trimming stripped 4 bases from V and 4 bases from J, with 16 bases between. Germline V gene lookup returns CDR1 LGHNA and CDR2 YNFKEQ. The CDR3 length is 16 residues. The CDR3 sequence: CASSPGPQFSNEKLFF. The CDR3 DNA reads as TGTGCCAGCAGCCCCGGGCCCCAGTTTAGTAATGAAAAACTGTTTTTT.

This clonotype was seen repeatedly, ten times or more. The gene calls are TRBV24-1 and TRBJ2-5; TRBD1 agrees at 8 bases. Germline V gene data show CDR1 as KGHDR and CDR2 as SFDVKD. This CDR3 spans 18 amino acids. Trimming cost V 6 bases and J 2 bases; bases outside gene matches: 16. CDR3 DNA: TGTGCCACCAGTCCCGGACAGGGACAGAACCGGGATCAAGAGACCCAGTACTTC. Translated: CATSPGQGQNRDQETQYF.

In this sample, this clonotype turned up many times. This chain uses TRBV3-1 with TRBJ2-7; D is undetermined. The germline V and J ends were trimmed by 3 bases and 6 bases, with 6 bases remaining between them. This CDR3 is 11 amino acids long. The germline V gene encodes CDR1 LGHDT and CDR2 YNNKEL (reference sequence). CDR3 coding DNA: TGTGCCAGCAGCCAGGGTTTCGAGCAGTACTTC. As protein: CASSQGFEQYF.

This clonotype was seen repeatedly, ten times or more. The chain recombines TRBV15 with TRBJ2-7; 8 bases line up with TRBD1. The germline CDR1 and CDR2 sequences are LNHNV and YYDKDF (reference sequence). The CDR3 spans 16 residues. V lost 1 base and J lost 3; bases outside the gene matches: 8. The CDR3 DNA reads TGTGCCACCAGCAGAGGTCGCAGGGGGCGTTTCTACGAGCAGTACTTC. Protein sequence: CATSRGRRGRFYEQYF.

This clonotype appeared many times. The chain employs TRBV12-3 or TRBV12-4 and TRBJ2-3; D not certain. V was clipped by 3 bases and J by 2 bases, with 6 bases between them. The CDR3 contains 13 residues. The CDR3 bases are TGTGCCAGCAGTTTGCAGAACACAGATACGCAGTATTTT. As protein: CASSLQNTDTQYF.